A selection of T cell receptor beta chains follows, all from one sample in a study of T-cell reconstitution after alpha-beta-depleted transplantation in children. TCRdb used MiXCR to reprocess the PCR reads, holding one entry per CDR3 protein. The sample carries hundreds of thousands of distinct CDR3 sequences, about 10% recorded once. The material was PBMCs from the stem cell graft donor, obtained from the stem cell graft. Receptor source: a human donor who donated a stem cell graft to a child with acute myeloid leukemia. Both conserved end residues are part of each CDR3. A D gene is named only where the DNA matches it firmly. Expanded clones get a size class; other rows say once, few or many, or leave the size out.

CDR3nt	CDR3aa	len	d_gene	abundance	v_gene	j_gene
TGCAGTGCTAGAGATCTCGTCGGGGGTAGCGCTGAAGCTTTCTTT	CSARDLVGGSAEAFF	15	-	-	TRBV20-1	TRBJ1-1
TGCAGCGTTGAGCGGTTGGGACAGGGGATCGATGGCTACACCTTC	CSVERLGQGIDGYTF	15	TRBD1	-	TRBV29-1	TRBJ1-2
TGTGCCACCCAGCGGGAGACGGCCTACGAGCAGTACTTC	CATQRETAYEQYF	13	TRBD2	few	TRBV10-3	TRBJ2-7
TGTGCCAGCTCACGCGACTACGAGCAGTACTTC	CASSRDYEQYF	11	-	many	TRBV18	TRBJ2-7
TGTGCCAGCAGTCCTCCCGGGACTAGCGGACGTAATGAGCAGTACTTC	CASSPPGTSGRNEQYF	16	TRBD2	-	TRBV6-1	TRBJ2-7
TGCAGTGCTCCATCTAGCGGGAGGGCCCGCAGCACAGATACGCAGTATTTT	CSAPSSGRARSTDTQYF	17	TRBD2	-	TRBV20-1	TRBJ2-3
TGTGCCAGCAGCGTAGGCCCGGGACTAGCATACAATGAGCAGTTCTTC	CASSVGPGLAYNEQFF	16	TRBD2	many	TRBV9	TRBJ2-1
TGTGCCGTTCGGGGGGAGCGGTCTCCAGATACGCAGTATTTT	CAVRGERSPDTQYF	14	TRBD2	many	TRBV7-2	TRBJ2-3
TGTGCCAGTTCCGGGCCCAGGACCGCAGCCTCCAATCAGCCCCAGCATTTT	CASSGPRTAASNQPQHF	17	-	many	TRBV12-3/TRBV12-4	TRBJ1-5
TGTGCCAGCAGCTTAGGACCCGGAGGGGAACACGAGCAGTACTTC	CASSLGPGGEHEQYF	15	-	few	TRBV7-2	TRBJ2-7
TGTGCCAGCAGCCGGGGGACGGTTGGAGGAAGTATCCGAGAGACCCAGTACTTC	CASSRGTVGGSIRETQYF	18	-	-	TRBV6-2/TRBV6-3	TRBJ2-5
TGTGCCAGCAGCTTAGAACAGGGACGCAATGAGCAGTTCTTC	CASSLEQGRNEQFF	14	-	many	TRBV7-8	TRBJ2-1
TGCGCCAGCAGCCACACAGGGGCAGGGGCCAACGTCCTGACTTTC	CASSHTGAGANVLTF	15	TRBD1	-	TRBV4-3	TRBJ2-6
TGTGCCAGCAGGGTGACAGGGTTCCAAGAGACCCAGTACTTC	CASRVTGFQETQYF	14	TRBD1	many	TRBV6-5	TRBJ2-5
TGTGCCAGCAGCTCGGGCCCTCGCAGCGGCTACACCTTC	CASSSGPRSGYTF	13	-	-	TRBV28	TRBJ1-2
TGCAGTGCTAGTGGGACAGGTAGAGGCGAGCAGTACTTC	CSASGTGRGEQYF	13	TRBD1	-	TRBV20-1	TRBJ2-7
TGTGCCAGCAGTACAGGTCTTGGCACTGAAGCTTTCTTT	CASSTGLGTEAFF	13	-	few	TRBV25-1	TRBJ1-1
TGCAGTGCTAAGGACAGGTTCAACCTTAATAGCAATCAGCCCCAGCATTTT	CSAKDRFNLNSNQPQHF	17	TRBD1	many	TRBV20-1	TRBJ1-5